The rows below give T cell receptor beta chains drawn from one sample of a study of OX40 agonist ivuxolimab in advanced cancers. Libraries were prepared by immunoSEQ multiplex PCR; TCRdb keeps only in-frame clonotypes and omits some of them. The sample carries approximately 62,000 clones, roughly 92% recorded once. The sequencing used CD4+ or CD8+ T cells sorted from blood, collected in a trial of the OX40 agonist ivuxolimab. These receptor sequences come from an adult with an advanced solid tumor such as melanoma, head and neck, liver or kidney cancer. CDR3s include the opening cysteine and the closing phenylalanine or tryptophan. The D gene is left open where the match is weak. The size field is filled for only some rows; it gives once, few, many or a size class.

V gene	J gene	D gene	clone size	CDR3 protein	CDR3 DNA
TRBV14	TRBJ2-7	.	.	CASSQESDIREQYF	TGTGCCAGCAGCCAAGAATCGGACATACGAGAGCAGTACTTC
TRBV14	TRBJ1-4	.	.	CASSQLYSTNEKLFF	TGTGCCAGCAGCCAACTTTATTCAACTAATGAAAAACTGTTTTTT
TRBV4-3	TRBJ2-7	.	.	CASSLGQSYEQYF	TGCGCCAGCAGCCTAGGACAGTCCTACGAGCAGTACTTC
TRBV6-5	TRBJ1-1	.	.	CASSYSTGGEAFF	TGTGCCAGCAGTTACTCGACGGGGGGTGAAGCTTTCTTT
TRBV27	TRBJ2-7	.	.	CASSYRVSYEQYF	TGTGCCAGCAGTTATAGGGTCAGCTACGAGCAGTACTTC
TRBV12-2	TRBJ2-7	.	once	CASRLATSSYEQYF	TGTGCAAGTCGCTTAGCCACCAGCTCCTACGAGCAGTACTTC
TRBV27	TRBJ1-1	.	.	CASSLFGGIPEAFF	TGTGCCAGCAGTTTATTTGGAGGGATACCTGAAGCTTTCTTT
TRBV27	TRBJ2-7	.	.	CASAAPGDEQYF	TGTGCCAGCGCCGCACCAGGGGACGAGCAGTACTTC
TRBV6-5	TRBJ2-7	.	.	CASSLGPSSYEQYF	TGTGCCAGCAGTTTGGGTCCGAGCTCCTACGAGCAGTACTTC
TRBV19	TRBJ1-3	.	.	CASSLDRETGNTIYF	TGTGCCAGTAGTCTGGACAGAGAGACTGGAAACACCATATATTTT
TRBV15	TRBJ2-7	.	.	CATRTDNAYEQYF	TGTGCCACAAGGACAGACAATGCCTACGAGCAGTACTTC
TRBV7-2	TRBJ2-7	.	.	CASSFLSSGYEQYF	TGTGCCAGCAGCTTCTTATCTTCCGGATACGAGCAGTACTTC
TRBV27	TRBJ1-2	.	.	CASSLQGDYGYTF	TGTGCCAGCAGCCTACAGGGAGACTATGGCTACACCTTC
TRBV6-4	TRBJ1-5	.	few	CASSDSVGQPQHF	TGTGCCAGCAGTGACTCTGTAGGCCAGCCCCAGCATTTT
TRBV18	TRBJ1-6	TRBD1	.	CASSPPGQGDSPLHF	TGTGCCAGCTCACCACCGGGACAGGGCGATTCACCCCTCCACTTT
TRBV5-8	TRBJ2-3	TRBD1	.	CASSSGQGGTDTQYF	TGTGCCAGCAGCTCAGGACAGGGAGGCACAGATACGCAGTATTTT
TRBV5-8	TRBJ2-7	.	.	CASSLDQLVLYEQYF	TGTGCCAGCAGCTTGGATCAACTGGTACTCTACGAGCAGTACTTC
TRBV12-5	TRBJ1-5	TRBD1	.	CASGAGTGNQPQHF	TGTGCTAGTGGTGCCGGGACAGGGAATCAGCCCCAGCATTTT
TRBV2	TRBJ2-5	.	.	CASRQGREETQYF	TGTGCCAGCAGGCAGGGTAGGGAAGAGACCCAGTACTTC
TRBV10-3	TRBJ2-3	TRBD2	.	CAISLAENTDTQYF	TGTGCCATCAGTCTAGCGGAAAACACAGATACGCAGTATTTT
TRBV5-4	TRBJ1-3	.	.	CASSLGVSSGNTIYF	TGTGCCAGCAGCTTGGGAGTTTCCTCTGGAAACACCATATATTTT
TRBV7-6	TRBJ2-2	.	.	CASSLGTGELFF	TGTGCCAGCAGCTTAGGGACCGGGGAGCTGTTTTTT
TRBV7-2	TRBJ1-2	.	.	CATPFGGEKGYTF	TGTGCCACCCCCTTTGGCGGGGAAAAAGGCTACACCTTC
TRBV4-3	TRBJ2-2	.	.	CASSKLLVTSGTGELFF	TGCGCCAGCAGCAAACTCCTGGTGACCAGCGGCACCGGGGAGCTGTTTTTT
TRBV6-5	TRBJ1-1	.	.	CASRYTGLNTEAFF	TGTGCCAGCAGGTACACGGGCCTCAACACTGAAGCTTTCTTT
TRBV5-6	TRBJ2-2	.	.	CASSLWGRNTGELFF	TGTGCCAGCAGCTTGTGGGGGCGAAACACCGGGGAGCTGTTTTTT
TRBV10-2	TRBJ1-1	.	.	CASSEIRMNTEAFF	TGCGCCAGCAGTGAGATAAGAATGAACACTGAAGCTTTCTTT
TRBV11-2	TRBJ2-5	TRBD2	.	CASSLGLPGTSIGTQYF	TGTGCCAGCAGCTTAGGGCTCCCCGGGACTAGCATCGGGACCCAGTACTTC
TRBV9	TRBJ1-1	.	few	CASSVVVTTEAFF	TGTGCCAGCAGCGTAGTTGTGACCACTGAAGCTTTCTTT
TRBV7-9	TRBJ2-3	.	.	CAIEFTDTQYF	TGTGCCATCGAATTCACAGATACGCAGTATTTT
TRBV11-2	TRBJ1-2	TRBD1	.	CASSLDGTVLSADTF	TGTGCCAGCAGCCTCGACGGGACAGTGCTGTCTGCGGACACCTTC
TRBV30	TRBJ1-2	TRBD1	.	CAWTGQGANGYTF	TGTGCCTGGACAGGACAGGGGGCTAACGGCTACACCTTC
TRBV10-3	TRBJ1-1	.	.	CAISENVGLNTEAFF	TGTGCCATCAGTGAGAATGTAGGTTTGAACACTGAAGCTTTCTTT
TRBV27	TRBJ1-2	TRBD1	.	CASSLWGQGASTLYGYTF	TGTGCCAGCAGTTTATGGGGACAGGGGGCATCAACCCTCTATGGCTACACCTTC
TRBV4-2	TRBJ1-2	TRBD1	.	CASSQGIEGQLGYTF	TGTGCCAGCAGCCAAGGAATCGAGGGACAGCTCGGCTACACCTTC
TRBV7-9	TRBJ1-2	.	.	CASSLEEGSNYGYTF	TGTGCCAGCAGCTTAGAAGAGGGCTCTAACTATGGCTACACCTTC
TRBV18	TRBJ2-2	.	.	CASSPGQETTGELFF	TGTGCCAGCTCACCGGGACAAGAGACCACCGGGGAGCTGTTTTTT
TRBV7-6	TRBJ2-7	.	.	CASSLGPGETYEQYF	TGTGCCAGCAGCTTAGGCCCCGGCGAAACCTACGAGCAGTACTTC
TRBV19	TRBJ1-1	TRBD1	once	CASSIDPTGARTEAFF	TGTGCCAGTAGTATAGACCCGACAGGGGCAAGGACTGAAGCTTTCTTT
TRBV7-2	TRBJ2-7	.	.	CASTPTPTDGYEQYF	TGTGCCAGCACCCCTACACCGACAGACGGTTACGAGCAGTACTTC
TRBV11-3	TRBJ2-2	.	.	CASSLGRKGKVFF	TGTGCCAGCAGCTTGGGGAGGAAGGGGAAGGTGTTTTTT
TRBV4-1	TRBJ1-1	.	.	CASSRNMNTEAFF	TGCGCCAGCAGCCGAAATATGAACACTGAAGCTTTCTTT
TRBV7-7	TRBJ2-3	TRBD2	.	CASSLTAGSTDTRYF	TGTGCCAGCAGCTTAACAGCGGGAAGCACAGATACGCGGTATTTT
TRBV13	TRBJ1-6	.	once	CASSLGGRGDSPLHF	TGTGCCAGCAGCCTGGGGGGCAGGGGAGATTCACCCCTCCACTTT
TRBV4-1	TRBJ1-4	TRBD1	once	CASSQVHPGQLNEKLFF	TGCGCCAGCAGCCAAGTCCACCCGGGACAGCTTAATGAAAAACTGTTTTTT
TRBV2	TRBJ1-2	.	.	CASGQVAYGYTF	TGTGCCAGCGGTCAGGTGGCCTATGGCTACACCTTC
TRBV29-1	TRBJ1-4	.	.	CSVVSGTGGEKLFF	TGCAGCGTCGTATCCGGGACGGGCGGTGAAAAACTGTTTTTT
TRBV2	TRBJ2-7	.	.	CASTSSGYEQYF	TGTGCCAGCACGAGTAGCGGATACGAGCAGTACTTC
TRBV4-1	TRBJ1-1	TRBD1	few	CASSHLGQGDTEAFF	TGCGCCAGCAGCCATCTCGGACAGGGCGACACTGAAGCTTTCTTT
TRBV7-9	TRBJ2-1	.	.	CASSLVGEGYNEQFF	TGTGCCAGCAGCTTAGTAGGGGAAGGTTACAATGAGCAGTTCTTC
TRBV19	TRBJ2-1	TRBD1	.	CASSDQGAINEQFF	TGTGCCAGTAGTGACCAGGGGGCTATCAATGAGCAGTTCTTC
TRBV7-7	TRBJ2-7	TRBD2	.	CASSPRESGRRSRGVYEQYF	TGTGCCAGCAGCCCCCGGGAGAGCGGGAGGAGGAGCAGGGGGGTATACGAGCAGTACTTC
TRBV2	TRBJ2-7	TRBD1	.	CASSGPGQGVAGYEQYF	TGTGCCAGCAGTGGACCGGGACAGGGCGTCGCCGGCTACGAGCAGTACTTC
TRBV11-3	TRBJ2-2	TRBD1	.	CASSQDRGSTGELFF	TGTGCCAGCAGCCAGGACAGGGGTTCGACCGGGGAGCTGTTTTTT
TRBV14	TRBJ2-1	.	.	CASSQYRIGEQFF	TGTGCCAGCAGCCAGTACCGCATAGGGGAGCAGTTCTTC
TRBV7-9	TRBJ2-7	TRBD2	.	CASSLGAGEPYEQYF	TGTGCCAGCAGCTTAGGGGCGGGGGAACCTTACGAGCAGTACTTC
TRBV9	TRBJ1-5	.	.	CASSVGINQPQHF	TGTGCCAGCAGCGTAGGGATCAATCAGCCCCAGCATTTT